These T cell receptor beta chains were read from a single sample in a study of PD-L1 blockade in urothelial cancer. Sequencing was performed with immunoSEQ multiplex PCR; in TCRdb, only in-frame clones are kept and a portion is missing. The sample consists of about 84,000 clones, 82% of them appearing once. The source material was PBMCs, sampled around atezolizumab (anti-PD-L1) treatment. These receptors were obtained from a man aged 65 to 85 with urothelial cancer. CDR3s include the opening cysteine and the closing phenylalanine or tryptophan. The D gene is left open where the match is weak. Rows may omit the clone size; those that give it use once, few, many or a size class.

d_call,j_call,clone_size,v_call,cdr3_aa,cdr3_nt
TRBD2,TRBJ2-1,.,TRBV9,CASSPGKSSGGAGYNEQFF,TGTGCCAGCAGCCCAGGGAAGTCTAGCGGGGGGGCGGGCTACAATGAGCAGTTCTTC
.,TRBJ2-1,.,TRBV6-1,CASTRRVSYNEQFF,TGTGCCAGCACCCGGCGGGTCTCCTACAATGAGCAGTTCTTC
TRBD1,TRBJ1-6,.,TRBV5-1,CASSLSGTGENSPLHF,TGCGCCAGCAGCTTGTCCGGGACAGGAGAGAATTCACCCCTCCACTTT
TRBD1,TRBJ2-7,.,TRBV18,CASSKRGGASYEQYF,TGTGCCAGCTCCAAAAGAGGGGGCGCCTCCTACGAGCAGTACTTC
TRBD1,TRBJ1-2,.,TRBV5-5,CASSRGQGVSYGYTF,TGTGCCAGCAGTCGTGGACAGGGGGTATCCTATGGCTACACCTTC
TRBD1,TRBJ1-2,.,TRBV5-6,CASSGSSGTGTGGYTF,TGTGCCAGCAGCGGAAGCTCCGGGACAGGGACCGGTGGCTACACCTTC
.,TRBJ2-1,.,TRBV7-2,CASSQRAASYNEQFF,TGTGCCAGCAGTCAGCGGGCGGCTTCCTACAATGAGCAGTTCTTC
TRBD1,TRBJ1-4,.,TRBV2,CASSEDVRGDEKLFF,TGTGCCAGCAGTGAAGACGTCAGGGGGGATGAAAAACTGTTTTTT
.,TRBJ1-5,.,TRBV18,CASSPPGSSNQPQHF,TGTGCCAGCTCACCACCAGGGAGCAGCAATCAGCCCCAGCATTTT
TRBD1,TRBJ2-1,few,TRBV7-9,CASGRGNEQFF,TGTGCCAGCGGCAGGGGGAATGAGCAGTTCTTC
.,TRBJ1-6,few,TRBV7-3,CASSLNLGPNSPLHF,TGTGCCAGCAGCTTAAATCTGGGGCCAAATTCACCCCTCCACTTT
TRBD1,TRBJ2-7,.,TRBV6-5,CASSLSTTGQSEQYF,TGTGCCAGCAGTCTCTCTACGACAGGGCAAAGTGAGCAGTACTTC
.,TRBJ2-3,.,TRBV11-2,CASSYRVVFTDTQYF,TGTGCCAGCAGCTACAGGGTAGTGTTCACAGATACGCAGTATTTT
.,TRBJ1-2,.,TRBV30,CAWSVTAAGGYTF,TGTGCCTGGAGTGTAACTGCGGCCGGTGGCTACACCTTC
.,TRBJ1-1,.,TRBV18,CASRQEGVGTEAFF,TGTGCCAGCCGACAGGAAGGGGTCGGCACTGAAGCTTTCTTT